Detailed here is one TCR beta chain. The sample originates from a study of blood T cell repertoires in COVID-19. About the study: Sites across the United States, Italy and Spain contributed samples from acute and convalescent COVID-19.

CDR3 length equals 15 residues. CDR1 is KGHSH, CDR2 LQKENI, per germline. With 6 bases clipped from V and 0 bases from J, the junction kept 4 bases outside the gene matches. Per the study methods: How many nucleated cells were present was estimated from reference gene primer amplification. Some clones are missing from TCRdb's copy, which holds only in-frame ones; the method was immunoSEQ multiplex PCR. V and J calls and clone size are those listed in that table; D and trimming were worked out from the DNA. The repertoire holds around 310,000 clones, with roughly nine tenths as singletons. In terms of age and location, participants ranged from about 18 to 95 years and lived in about two dozen US areas. The study assigned cohorts using participant-reported clinical history.

Sequencing used PBMCs or T cells enriched from blood (not recorded which). The V gene is TRBV18, the J gene TRBJ2-1; 8 bases are a match to TRBD1. The source is a woman in her twenties or thirties who had recovered from COVID-19. The CDR3 DNA reads TGTGCCAGCTCGCCCGGGACAGGCTCCTACAATGAGCAGTTCTTC. Translating gives CASSPGTGSYNEQFF.